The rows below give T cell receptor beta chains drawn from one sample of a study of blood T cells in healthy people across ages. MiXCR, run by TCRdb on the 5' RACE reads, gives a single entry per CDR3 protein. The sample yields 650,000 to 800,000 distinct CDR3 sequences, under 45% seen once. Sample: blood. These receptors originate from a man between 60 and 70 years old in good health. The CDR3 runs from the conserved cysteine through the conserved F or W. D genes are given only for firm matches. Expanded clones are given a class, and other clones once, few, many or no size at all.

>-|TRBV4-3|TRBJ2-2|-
CASSQTSIPGELFF
TGCGCCAGCAGCCAAACTAGCATACCCGGGGAGCTGTTTTTT
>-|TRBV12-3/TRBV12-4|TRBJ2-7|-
CASTYDGGNSEQYF
TGTGCCAGTACCTATGATGGGGGAAACTCCGAGCAGTACTTC
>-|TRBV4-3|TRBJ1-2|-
CASGQAIACGYTF
TGCGCCAGCGGCCAAGCCATCGCCTGTGGCTACACCTTC
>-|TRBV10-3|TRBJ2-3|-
CAIRVGESTDTQYF
TGTGCCATCAGGGTGGGTGAGAGCACAGATACGCAGTATTTT
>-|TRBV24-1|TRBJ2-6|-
CATSDLSAGANVLTF
TGTGCCACCAGTGATTTAAGTGCTGGGGCCAACGTCCTGACTTTC
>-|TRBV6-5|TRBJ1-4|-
CASSYSEGSEKLFF
TGTGCCAGCAGTTACTCGGAAGGGAGTGAAAAACTGTTTTTT
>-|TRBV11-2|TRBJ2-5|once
CASSLTAKTAETQYF
TGTGCCAGCAGTTTAACTGCAAAGACAGCCGAGACCCAGTACTTC
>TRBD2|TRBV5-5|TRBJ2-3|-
CAGSLDRTSGDTDTQYF
TGTGCCGGCAGCTTAGACCGGACTAGCGGAGACACAGATACGCAGTATTTT
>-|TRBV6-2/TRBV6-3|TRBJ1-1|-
CASSSGVTNTEAFF
TGTGCCAGCAGTTCGGGGGTGACGAACACTGAAGCTTTCTTT
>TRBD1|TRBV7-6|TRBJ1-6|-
CASRRGQENSPLHF
TGTGCCAGCCGACGAGGACAGGAAAATTCACCCCTCCACTTT
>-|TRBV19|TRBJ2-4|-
CASSPGGNIQYF
TGTGCCAGTAGTCCAGGAGGAAACATTCAGTACTTC
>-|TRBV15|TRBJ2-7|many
CATSRDPLGEQYF
TGTGCCACCAGCAGAGATCCCCTCGGCGAGCAGTACTTC
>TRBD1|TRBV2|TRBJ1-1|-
CASRVRTGMNTEAFF
TGTGCCAGCAGAGTCAGGACAGGGATGAACACTGAAGCTTTCTTT
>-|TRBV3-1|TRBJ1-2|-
CASSLTEGGYGDGYTF
TGTGCCAGCAGCCTAACCGAGGGGGGGTACGGCGATGGCTACACCTTC
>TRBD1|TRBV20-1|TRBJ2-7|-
CSATGTGDYEQYF
TGCAGTGCAACCGGGACAGGGGACTACGAGCAGTACTTC
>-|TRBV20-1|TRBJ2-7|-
CSARDRGFLEQYF
TGCAGTGCTAGAGACAGGGGTTTTTTGGAGCAGTACTTC
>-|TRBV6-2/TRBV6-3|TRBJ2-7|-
CASSRSQVYGQYF
TGTGCCAGCAGTAGGTCTCAAGTCTACGGGCAGTACTTC
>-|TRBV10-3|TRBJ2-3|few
CAISGAGTDTQYF
TGTGCCATCAGTGGGGCAGGCACAGATACGCAGTATTTT
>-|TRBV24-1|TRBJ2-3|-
CATSDLRAGTDTQYF
TGTGCCACCAGTGATTTAAGGGCCGGCACAGATACGCAGTATTTT
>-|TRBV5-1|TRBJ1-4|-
CASSIRGAHNEKLFF
TGCGCCAGCAGCATACGGGGGGCTCATAATGAAAAACTGTTTTTT
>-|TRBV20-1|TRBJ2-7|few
CSAPGGLSGRALSYEQYF
TGCAGTGCCCCAGGTGGGTTGTCGGGGCGCGCTCTCTCCTACGAGCAGTACTTC
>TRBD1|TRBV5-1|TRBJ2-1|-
CASSLAGGLRDEQFF
TGCGCCAGCAGCTTGGCAGGGGGCCTTAGAGATGAGCAGTTCTTC
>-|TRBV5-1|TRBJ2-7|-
CASSSNSGYEQYF
TGCGCCAGCAGTTCCAACAGTGGCTACGAGCAGTACTTC
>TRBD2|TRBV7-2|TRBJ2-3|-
CASSLEGGLAGDTQYF
TGTGCCAGCAGCTTAGAGGGGGGACTAGCTGGAGATACGCAGTATTTT
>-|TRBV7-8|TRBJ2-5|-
CASSLAGSLPQETQYF
TGTGCCAGCAGCTTAGCAGGGTCATTGCCCCAAGAGACCCAGTACTTC
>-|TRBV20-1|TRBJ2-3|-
CSAGGTATLGTDTQYF
TGCAGTGCTGGGGGGACAGCTACTTTAGGAACAGATACGCAGTATTTT
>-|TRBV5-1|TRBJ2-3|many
CASSPGRGTQYF
TGCGCCAGCAGCCCCGGACGAGGTACGCAGTATTTT
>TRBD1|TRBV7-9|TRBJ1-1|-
CASSTGTGFGTEAFF
TGTGCCAGCAGCACCGGGACAGGGTTCGGTACTGAAGCTTTCTTT
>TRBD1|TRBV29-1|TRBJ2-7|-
CSVGRQGWGNEQYF
TGCAGCGTTGGACGACAGGGGTGGGGCAATGAGCAGTACTTC
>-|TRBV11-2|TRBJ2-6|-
CASSSSLDNSGANVLTF
TGTGCCAGCAGCTCTTCGCTAGACAACTCTGGGGCCAACGTCCTGACTTTC
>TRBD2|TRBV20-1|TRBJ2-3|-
CSATKLAGALTDTQYF
TGCAGTGCTACTAAACTAGCGGGGGCCCTCACAGATACGCAGTATTTT
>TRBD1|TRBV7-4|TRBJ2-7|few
CASSIGQVYYYEQYF
TGTGCCAGCAGCATAGGACAGGTATACTACTACGAGCAGTACTTC
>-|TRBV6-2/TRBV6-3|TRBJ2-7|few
CASRSQSLTYEQYF
TGTGCCAGCCGTTCTCAGAGTTTAACCTACGAGCAGTACTTC
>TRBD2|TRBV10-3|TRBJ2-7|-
CAISGTSGGVHEQYF
TGTGCCATCAGTGGGACTAGCGGGGGGGTTCACGAGCAGTACTTC
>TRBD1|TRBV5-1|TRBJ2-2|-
CASSSDRVDTGELFF
TGCGCCAGCAGCTCCGACAGGGTCGACACCGGGGAGCTGTTTTTT
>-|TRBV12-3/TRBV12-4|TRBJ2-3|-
CASSGTSTQYF
TGTGCCAGCAGTGGGACATCTACGCAGTATTTT
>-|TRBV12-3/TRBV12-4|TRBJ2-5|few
CASSGWRGSKETQYF
TGTGCCAGCAGTGGTTGGCGGGGATCAAAAGAGACCCAGTACTTC
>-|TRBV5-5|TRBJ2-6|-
CASSFGPGVYSGANVLTF
TGTGCCAGCAGCTTTGGTCCAGGGGTGTACTCTGGGGCCAACGTCCTGACTTTC
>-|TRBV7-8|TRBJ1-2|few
CASSLGDDNYGYTF
TGTGCCAGCAGCTTAGGTGACGATAACTATGGCTACACCTTC
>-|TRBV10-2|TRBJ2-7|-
CASTGWDAGEQYF
TGCGCCAGCACGGGTTGGGATGCGGGCGAGCAGTACTTC
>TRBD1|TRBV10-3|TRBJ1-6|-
CAISEQGASYNSPLHF
TGTGCCATCAGTGAACAGGGGGCATCCTATAATTCACCCCTCCACTTT
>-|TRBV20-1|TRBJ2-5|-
CSAKATAKETQYF
TGCAGTGCTAAGGCGACAGCTAAAGAGACCCAGTACTTC
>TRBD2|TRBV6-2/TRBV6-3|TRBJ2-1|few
CASSYSASGSSYNEQFF
TGTGCCAGCAGTTACTCGGCTAGCGGGAGCTCCTACAATGAGCAGTTCTTC
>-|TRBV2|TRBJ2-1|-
CASSGAIGGEQFF
TGTGCCAGCAGTGGGGCTATAGGCGGTGAGCAGTTCTTC
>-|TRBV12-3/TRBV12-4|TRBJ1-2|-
CASSSGTINYGYTF
TGTGCCAGCAGCTCCGGGACAATTAACTATGGCTACACCTTC
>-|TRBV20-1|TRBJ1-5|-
CSAIRGDSNQPQHF
TGCAGTGCTATACGGGGGGACAGCAATCAGCCCCAGCATTTT
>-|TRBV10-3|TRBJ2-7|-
CAIEQTCEQYF
TGTGCCATCGAACAGACCTGCGAGCAGTACTTC
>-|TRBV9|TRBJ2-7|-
CASSVELRVDEQYF
TGTGCCAGCAGCGTAGAACTACGTGTGGACGAGCAGTACTTC
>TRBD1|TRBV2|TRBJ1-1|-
CASSQTGTGGRTEAFF
TGTGCCAGCAGTCAAACCGGGACAGGGGGTCGCACTGAAGCTTTCTTT
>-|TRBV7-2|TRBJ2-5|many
CASSLAREETQYF
TGTGCCAGCAGCTTAGCCAGGGAAGAGACCCAGTACTTC
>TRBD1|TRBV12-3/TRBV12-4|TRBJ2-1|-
CVSSGRTGSGDEQFF
TGTGTCAGCAGTGGAAGGACAGGGTCTGGGGATGAGCAGTTCTTC
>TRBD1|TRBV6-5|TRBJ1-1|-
CASRPRTGDTEAFF
TGTGCCAGCAGACCCCGGACAGGGGACACTGAAGCTTTCTTT
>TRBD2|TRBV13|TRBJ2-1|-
CASRGAGGPYEQFF
TGTGCCAGCAGAGGGGCGGGGGGGCCTTATGAGCAGTTCTTC
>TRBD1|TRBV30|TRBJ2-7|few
CAWRRRDSGYEQYF
TGTGCCTGGAGACGCCGGGACAGTGGCTACGAGCAGTACTTC
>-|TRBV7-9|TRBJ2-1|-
CASSSRDGSSYNEQFF
TGTGCCAGCAGCTCCCGGGACGGGAGCTCCTACAATGAGCAGTTCTTC